This entry describes one T cell receptor (beta chain). Its antigen is still unknown. Base qualities are not provided; no much larger clone lies one nucleotide away. The entry originates in a study of CD8+CD57+ T cells in acquired aplastic anemia (dated by TCRdb to the late 2010s). Study-level background: DNA extracted from sorted CD4+ and CD8+ cells had a mean of around 3 ug, with a range of about 0.19 to 30 ug. CD8+CD57+ expansion was defined as frequency above the mean frequency observed in healthy subjects.

The full study reports these points: Although roughly 29 CD8+ CDR3 sequences were shared by patients and controls, these sequences appeared highly expressed in patients and within the immunodominant clones of patients. CD8+ Simpson's diversity did not differ significantly between patients and healthy controls (P=0.060).

CDR1 and CDR2, looked up from the germline V gene, are KGHDR and SFDVKD. From cysteine to phenylalanine, the CDR3 is 16 amino acids long. Of all the DNA, just the CDR3 is kept, 48 bases in frame from base 1. V lost 5 bases and J lost 1 base; the stretch between them is 14 bases long. Genomic DNA served as template for TCR beta VDJ combination and CDR3 sequence profiling. An Illumina HiSeq 2000 was used for TCR repertoire sequencing. On the authors' methods: TRBV/TRBJ rearrangement plots, CDR3 size and DJ length profiles, and Simpson's diversity index were used to assess repertoires. The most abundant DNA sequence in the deep sequencing data was defined as the immunodominant clone. CDR3 amino acid sequences were checked for sharing across subjects and were also compared against the VDJdb database and published repertoires. Starting from the raw public reads, TCRdb applied fastp trimming at Q25, assembled clones with MiXCR and retained in-frame beta chains. Each CDR3 protein appears once, grouped with its most common genes and DNA. These V and J calls rely on TCRdb rather than the paper's analysis. Counted in this sample were approximately 100,000 distinct CDR3 sequences; about 63% of them appeared once. The ten largest clones represent roughly two thirds of the sample.

Expansion of CD8+CD57+ cells had been shown by flow cytometry in the patients chosen for sequencing. All patients had severe acquired aplastic anemia diagnosed by International Study of Aplastic Anemia and Agranulocytosis and Camitta criteria. No patient had received any therapy when blood was sampled. In this study, sorted CD4+ and CD8+ T cells from the blood of healthy subjects and of severe aplastic anemia patients had their TCR repertoires deep-sequenced. Patients were enrolled under clinicaltrials.gov protocols 00001620, 01623167, 00001397, 00071045, 00081523 and 00961064 in the USA. Ficoll-Paque density gradient centrifugation was used to isolate peripheral blood mononuclear cells. Before DNA extraction, CD4+ and CD8+ T cells were sorted by FACS or by magnetic beads.

The chain is encoded by TRBV24-1 joined to TRBJ2-1, with no D gene named confidently. This receptor was identified in a human donor with aplastic anemia. The sample taken for sequencing was sorted CD4+, CD8+, or CD8+CD57+ T cells (not recorded which) from PBMCs. CDR3 protein: CATSAPAGRSYNEQFF. The DNA reads as follows: TGTGCCACCAGTGCTCCTGCAGGTCGGTCCTACAATGAGCAGTTCTTC.